This TCR beta chain was recorded in a study of CD8+ T cells in alopecia areata. RNA, once extracted, was reverse transcribed into cDNA for use as the sequencing template. TCRdb's copy holds only in-frame clones and misses some; the assay was immunoSEQ multiplex PCR. The sample consists of 270,000 or so clones, 55% to 75% of them appearing once. As to treatment: oral pan-JAK inhibitor, 5-10 mg twice daily. This TCR came from a human donor with alopecia areata. The starting material was CD4+ T cells sorted from blood, obtained at week 24, from a patient treated with tofacitinib.

DNA of the CDR3: TGTGCCAGCACCCCTAGCGGGGGGGCCTACAATGAGCAGTTCTTC. As protein: CASTPSGGAYNEQFF. The chain has TRBV6-5 and TRBJ2-1, with 12 bases identical to TRBD2. The CDR3 sequence is 15 residues long. V was clipped by 7 bases and J by 2 bases; unmatched bases: 3. The V gene's germline CDR1 is MNHEY and CDR2 SVGAGI.